This entry describes one T cell receptor (beta chain). The antigen remains undetermined. PCR primers comprised 60 Vbeta and 13 Jbeta primers. This table comes from immunoSEQ multiplex PCR, and its TCRdb copy is limited to in-frame clones, with some not included. In the table there are 75,000 to 100,000 clones, about 80% of which are singletons. These data originate in a study of cytomegalovirus exposure and HLA in healthy donors. Regarding the study as a whole: Near-uniform donor sequencing depth was presumed by presence/absence analyses. TCR beta V segments were, for the most part, productive about 87% or about 30% of the time in an earlier analysis.

Trimming at V came to 5 bases and at J to 3 bases, leaving 1 base not matched to a gene. Germline V gene data show CDR1 as SGHRS and CDR2 as YFSETQ. This CDR3 is 13 amino acids long. Sequenced: PBMCs. The V gene is TRBV5-1, the J gene TRBJ2-1, with 8 bases that match TRBD2. This clonotype was obtained from a man aged 35-49 years in good health and CMV-seronegative. The CDR3 region is CASSTSGYNEQFF. Written as DNA, the CDR3 is TGCGCCAGCAGTACTAGCGGCTACAATGAGCAGTTCTTC.